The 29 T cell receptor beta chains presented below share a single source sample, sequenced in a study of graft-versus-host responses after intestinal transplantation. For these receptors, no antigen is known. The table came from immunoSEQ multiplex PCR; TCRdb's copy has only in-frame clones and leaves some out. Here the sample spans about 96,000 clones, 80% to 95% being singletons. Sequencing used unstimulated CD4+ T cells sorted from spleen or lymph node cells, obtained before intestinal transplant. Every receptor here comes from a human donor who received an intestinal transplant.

Written as DNA, the CDR3 is TGTGCCAGCATCGAACAGGGGTCGAACACTGAAGCTTTCTTT. Translated: CASIEQGSNTEAFF. The chain is built from TRBV2 and TRBJ1-1; 7 bases are shared with TRBD1. Trimming cost V 7 bases and J 1 base; bases outside gene matches: 6. The CDR3 consists of 14 residues. CDR1 is SNHLY and CDR2 is FYNNEI in the germline V gene.

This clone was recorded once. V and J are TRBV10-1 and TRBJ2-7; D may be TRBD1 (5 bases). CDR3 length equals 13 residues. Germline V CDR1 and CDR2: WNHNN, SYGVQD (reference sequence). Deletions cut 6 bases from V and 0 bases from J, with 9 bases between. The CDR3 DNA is TGCGCCAGCAGCGACAGTACCTCCTACGAGCAGTACTTC. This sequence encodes CASSDSTSYEQYF.

The CDR3 DNA is TGTGCCAGCAACGTCCAGGGGGGAACTTACAATGAGCAGTTCTTC. As protein: CASNVQGGTYNEQFF. The rearrangement joins TRBV28 to TRBJ2-1; a possible D gene is TRBD1 (7 bases). V dropped 7 bases and J dropped 4 bases, with 17 bases sitting between them. This CDR3 has 15 residues. In germline, CDR1 is MDHEN, CDR2 SYDVKM.

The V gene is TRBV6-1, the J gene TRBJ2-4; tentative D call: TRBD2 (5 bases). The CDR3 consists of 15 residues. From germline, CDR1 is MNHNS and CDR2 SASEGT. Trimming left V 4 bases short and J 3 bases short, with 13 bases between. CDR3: CASSGFGKDKNIQYF. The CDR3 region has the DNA TGTGCCAGCAGTGGATTCGGGAAGGACAAAAACATTCAGTACTTC.

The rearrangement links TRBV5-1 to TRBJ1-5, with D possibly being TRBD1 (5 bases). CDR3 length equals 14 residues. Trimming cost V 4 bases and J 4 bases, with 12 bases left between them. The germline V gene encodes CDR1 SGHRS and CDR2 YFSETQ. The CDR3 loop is CASSLDWTNQPQHF. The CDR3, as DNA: TGCGCCAGCAGCCTAGACTGGACAAATCAGCCCCAGCATTTT. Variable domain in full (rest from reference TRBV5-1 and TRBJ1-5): KAGVTQTPRYLIKTRGQQVTLSCSPISGHRSVSWYQQTPGQGLQFLFEYFSETQRNKGNFPGRFSGRQFSNSRSEMNVSTLELGDSALYLCASSLDWTNQPQHFGDGTRLSIL.

CDR3 DNA sequence: TGCGCCAGCAGCTTCAGGGTGCCGGGGGCCAACGTCCTGACTTTC. Amino acid sequence: CASSFRVPGANVLTF. The chain is built from TRBV5-1 and TRBJ2-6, with D perhaps TRBD1 (5 bases). The CDR3 loop spans 15 amino acids. Trimming cost V 2 bases and J 4 bases, with 10 bases left between them. Germline V lookup: CDR1 SGHRS, CDR2 YFSETQ. Full variable domain (remainder filled in from reference TRBV5-1 and TRBJ2-6): KAGVTQTPRYLIKTRGQQVTLSCSPISGHRSVSWYQQTPGQGLQFLFEYFSETQRNKGNFPGRFSGRQFSNSRSEMNVSTLELGDSALYLCASSFRVPGANVLTFGAGSRLTVL.

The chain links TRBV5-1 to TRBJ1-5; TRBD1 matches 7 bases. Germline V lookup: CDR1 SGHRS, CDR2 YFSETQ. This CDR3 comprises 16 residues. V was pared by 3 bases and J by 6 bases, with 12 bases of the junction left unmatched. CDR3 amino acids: CASSSPRQGRGQPQHF. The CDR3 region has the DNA TGCGCCAGCAGCTCGCCCCGACAGGGACGGGGTCAGCCCCAGCATTTT.

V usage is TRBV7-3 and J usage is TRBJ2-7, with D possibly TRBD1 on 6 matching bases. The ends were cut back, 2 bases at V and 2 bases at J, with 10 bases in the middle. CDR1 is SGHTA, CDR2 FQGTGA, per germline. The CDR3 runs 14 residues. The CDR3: CASSLSRDTYEQYF. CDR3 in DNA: TGTGCCAGCAGCTTATCCAGGGACACCTACGAGCAGTACTTC.

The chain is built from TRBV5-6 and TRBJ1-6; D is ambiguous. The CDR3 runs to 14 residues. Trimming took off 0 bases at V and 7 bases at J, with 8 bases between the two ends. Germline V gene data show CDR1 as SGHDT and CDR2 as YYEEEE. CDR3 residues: CASSLVGENSPLHF. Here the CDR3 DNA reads TGTGCCAGCAGCTTGGTGGGAGAGAATTCACCCCTCCACTTT.

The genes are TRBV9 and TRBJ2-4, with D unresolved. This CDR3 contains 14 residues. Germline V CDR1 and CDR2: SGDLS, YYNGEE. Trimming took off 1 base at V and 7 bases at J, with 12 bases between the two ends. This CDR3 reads CASSVQTAGNIQYF. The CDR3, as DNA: TGTGCCAGCAGCGTACAAACAGCTGGGAACATTCAGTACTTC.

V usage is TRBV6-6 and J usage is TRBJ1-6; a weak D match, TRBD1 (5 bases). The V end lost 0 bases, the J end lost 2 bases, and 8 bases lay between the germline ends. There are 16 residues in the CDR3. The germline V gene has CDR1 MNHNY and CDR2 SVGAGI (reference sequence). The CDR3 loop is CASSYSGGTYNSPLHF. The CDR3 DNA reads TGTGCCAGCAGTTACTCGGGGGGGACCTATAATTCACCCCTCCACTTT.

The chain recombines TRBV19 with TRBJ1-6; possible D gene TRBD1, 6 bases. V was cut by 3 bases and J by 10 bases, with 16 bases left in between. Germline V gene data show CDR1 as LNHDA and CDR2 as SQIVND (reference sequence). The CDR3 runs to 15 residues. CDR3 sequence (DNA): TGTGCCAGTAGTATCCGACAGGTCGGGGGGTCACCCCTCCACTTT. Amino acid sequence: CASSIRQVGGSPLHF.

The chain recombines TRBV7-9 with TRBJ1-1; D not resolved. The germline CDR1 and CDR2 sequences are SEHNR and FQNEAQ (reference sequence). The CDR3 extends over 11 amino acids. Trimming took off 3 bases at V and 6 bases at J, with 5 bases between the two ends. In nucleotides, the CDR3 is TGTGCCAGCAGCTTCCAGGCTGAAGCTTTCTTT. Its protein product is CASSFQAEAFF.

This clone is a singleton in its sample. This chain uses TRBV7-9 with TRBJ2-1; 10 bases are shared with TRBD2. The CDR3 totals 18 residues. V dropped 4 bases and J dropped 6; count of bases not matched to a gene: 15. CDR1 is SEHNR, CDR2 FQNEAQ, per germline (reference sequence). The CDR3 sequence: CASSYRQKRGGLTNEQFF. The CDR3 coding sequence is TGTGCCAGCAGCTACCGACAGAAGCGGGGGGGACTAACCAATGAGCAGTTCTTC.

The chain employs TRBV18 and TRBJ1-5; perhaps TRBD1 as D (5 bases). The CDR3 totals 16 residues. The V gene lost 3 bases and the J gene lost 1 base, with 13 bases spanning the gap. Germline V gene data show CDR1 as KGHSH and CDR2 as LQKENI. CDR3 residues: CASSPSQGNSNQPQHF. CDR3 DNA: TGTGCCAGCTCACCGTCCCAGGGTAACAGCAATCAGCCCCAGCATTTT.

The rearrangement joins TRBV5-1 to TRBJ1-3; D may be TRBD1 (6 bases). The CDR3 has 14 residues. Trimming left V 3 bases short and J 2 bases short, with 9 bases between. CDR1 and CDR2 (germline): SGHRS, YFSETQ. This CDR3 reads CASSSGVAGNTIYF. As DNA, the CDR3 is TGCGCCAGCAGCTCAGGGGTAGCTGGAAACACCATATATTTT.

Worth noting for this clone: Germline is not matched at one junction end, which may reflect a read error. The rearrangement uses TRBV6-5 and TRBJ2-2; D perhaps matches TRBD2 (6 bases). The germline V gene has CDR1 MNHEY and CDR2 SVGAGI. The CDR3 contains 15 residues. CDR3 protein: CASRDDAVGAGGLFF. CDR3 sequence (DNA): TGTGCCAGCCGCGATGATGCTGTGGGTGCCGGGGGGCTGTTTTTT.

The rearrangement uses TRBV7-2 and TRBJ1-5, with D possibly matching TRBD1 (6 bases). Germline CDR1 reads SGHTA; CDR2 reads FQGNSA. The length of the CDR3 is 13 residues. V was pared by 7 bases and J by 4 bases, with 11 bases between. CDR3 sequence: CASTPGVNQPQHF. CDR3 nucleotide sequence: TGTGCCAGCACCCCAGGGGTGAATCAGCCCCAGCATTTT.

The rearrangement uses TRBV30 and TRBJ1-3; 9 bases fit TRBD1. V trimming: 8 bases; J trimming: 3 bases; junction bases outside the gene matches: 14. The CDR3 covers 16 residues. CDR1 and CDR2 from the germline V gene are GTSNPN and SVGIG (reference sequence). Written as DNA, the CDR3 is TGTGCCGCCAACAGGGGGCCACAGACAGGTGGAAACACCATATATTTT. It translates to CAANRGPQTGGNTIYF.

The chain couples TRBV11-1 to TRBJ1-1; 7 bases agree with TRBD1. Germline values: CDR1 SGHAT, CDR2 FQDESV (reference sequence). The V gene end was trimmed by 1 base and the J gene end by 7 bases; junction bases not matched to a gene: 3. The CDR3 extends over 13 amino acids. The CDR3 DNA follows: TGTGCCAGCAGCTTAGACAGGGGCGATGAAGCTTTCTTT. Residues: CASSLDRGDEAFF.

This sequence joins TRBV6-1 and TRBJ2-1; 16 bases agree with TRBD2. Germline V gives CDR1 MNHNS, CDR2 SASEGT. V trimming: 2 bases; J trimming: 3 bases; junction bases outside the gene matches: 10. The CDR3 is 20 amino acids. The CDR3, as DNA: TGTGCCAGCAGTGAACGTTTTGGGACTAGCGGGAGGGTAGGCTACAATGAGCAGTTCTTC. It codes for CASSERFGTSGRVGYNEQFF.

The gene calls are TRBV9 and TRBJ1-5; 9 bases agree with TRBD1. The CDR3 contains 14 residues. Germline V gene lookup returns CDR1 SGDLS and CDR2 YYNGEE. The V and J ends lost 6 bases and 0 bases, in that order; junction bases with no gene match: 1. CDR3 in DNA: TGTGCCAGCAACAGGGGGCCTAGCAATCAGCCCCAGCATTTT. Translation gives CASNRGPSNQPQHF.

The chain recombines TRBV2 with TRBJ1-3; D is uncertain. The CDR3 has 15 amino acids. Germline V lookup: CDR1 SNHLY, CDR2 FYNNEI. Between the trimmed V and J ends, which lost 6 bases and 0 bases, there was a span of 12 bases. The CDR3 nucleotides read TGTGCCAGCAGCCTGGGAGTAGCCTCTGGAAACACCATATATTTT. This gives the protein CASSLGVASGNTIYF.

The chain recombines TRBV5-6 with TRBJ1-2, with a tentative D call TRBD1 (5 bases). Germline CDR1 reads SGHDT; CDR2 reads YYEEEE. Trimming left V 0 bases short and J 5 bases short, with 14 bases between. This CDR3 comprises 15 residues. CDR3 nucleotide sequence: TGTGCCAGCAGCTTGGGACCAGGGAGGCAGTATGGCTACACCTTC. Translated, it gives CASSLGPGRQYGYTF.

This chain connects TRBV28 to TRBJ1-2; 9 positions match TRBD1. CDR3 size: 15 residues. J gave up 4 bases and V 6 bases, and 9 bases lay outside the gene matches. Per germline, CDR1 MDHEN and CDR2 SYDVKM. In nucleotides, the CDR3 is TGTGCCAGCAGGCCGGGACAGGGCCTTTCCTATGGCTACACCTTC. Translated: CASRPGQGLSYGYTF.

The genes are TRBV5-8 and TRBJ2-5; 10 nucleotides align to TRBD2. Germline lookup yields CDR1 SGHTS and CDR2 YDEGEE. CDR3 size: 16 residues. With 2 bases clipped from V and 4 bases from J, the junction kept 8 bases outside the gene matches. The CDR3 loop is CASSFRLAGALETQYF. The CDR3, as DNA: TGTGCCAGCAGCTTTCGACTAGCGGGCGCCTTAGAGACCCAGTACTTC. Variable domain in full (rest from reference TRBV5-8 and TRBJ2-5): EAGVTQSPTHLIKTRGQQATLRCSPISGHTSVYWYQQALGLGLQFLLWYDEGEERNRGNFPPRFSGRQFPNYSSELNVNALELEDSALYLCASSFRLAGALETQYFGPGTRLLVL.

The DNA for the CDR3 is TGTGCCAGCTCACCTGTGTCAATGAGGGCCACTGAAGCTTTCTTT. Residues: CASSPVSMRATEAFF. V and J are TRBV18 and TRBJ1-1; D is unresolved. Germline-derived CDR1 and CDR2 are KGHSH and LQKENI. The CDR3 consists of 15 residues. Trimming left V 3 bases short and J 4 bases short, with 15 bases between.

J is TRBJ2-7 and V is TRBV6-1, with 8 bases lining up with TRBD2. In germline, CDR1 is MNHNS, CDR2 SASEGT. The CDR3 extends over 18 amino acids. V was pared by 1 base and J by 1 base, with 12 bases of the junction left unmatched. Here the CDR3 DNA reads TGTGCCAGCAGTGAAGGGGGACCGGGACTAGGGACATCCTACGAGCAGTACTTC. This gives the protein CASSEGGPGLGTSYEQYF.

The CDR3 is CASSLYSGRGNTEAFF. Here the CDR3 DNA reads TGTGCCAGCAGCTTGTACTCTGGCAGGGGGAACACTGAAGCTTTCTTT. The chain carries TRBV5-6 and TRBJ1-1, with TRBD1 as a possible D gene (6 bases). Per germline, CDR1 SGHDT and CDR2 YYEEEE. There are 16 residues in the CDR3. Trimming left V 1 base short and J 1 base short, with 14 bases between.